These 8 T cell receptor beta chains originate from one sample sequenced in a study of shared clonotypes between healthy human individuals. Sequenced by immunoSEQ multiplex PCR; TCRdb stores in-frame clones only, minus some. The table lists millions of clones, under 95% of them singletons. CD45RO-negative cells were positively selected for CCR7, leaving out terminally differentiated effector memory CD45RA+ cells. Sequenced sample: naive CD8+ T cells from PBMCs. The source of these receptors is a man between 18 and 35 years old in good health. Some clones in this sample may be carry-over from other donors' samples.

The chain links TRBV7-9 to TRBJ2-7, with 9 bases fitting TRBD2. V was pared by 1 base and J by 2 bases, with 3 bases of the junction left unmatched. Germline V gene lookup returns CDR1 SEHNR and CDR2 FQNEAQ (reference sequence). The CDR3 covers 15 residues. The CDR3 DNA sequence: TGTGCCAGCAGCTTAGATTCTAGCGGGACCTACGAGCAGTACTTC. Its protein is CASSLDSSGTYEQYF. Supplemented by reference TRBV7-9 and TRBJ2-7, the full variable domain reads DTGVSQNPRHKITKRGQNVTFRCDPISEHNRLYWYRQTLGQGPEFLTYFQNEAQLEKSRLLSDRFSAERPKGSFSTLEIQRTEQGDSAMYLCASSLDSSGTYEQYFGPGTRLTVT.

This clone was detected only a few times. The CDR3 nucleotides are TGCGCCAGCAGCCAAGATCGTGGAGGGCTTAGGTTGAACTATGGCTACACCTTC. It encodes CASSQDRGGLRLNYGYTF. The rearrangement links TRBV4-3 to TRBJ1-2; D call uncertain. V lost 0 bases and J lost 2, with 19 bases in between. Germline CDR1 and CDR2: LGHNA and YSLEER. CDR3 size: 18 residues.

The table lists this clone with a count of one. The rearrangement uses TRBV7-9 and TRBJ1-1, with 7 bases aligning to TRBD1. This CDR3 spans 16 amino acids. Losses at the gene ends were 5 bases for V and 0 bases for J; bases not matched to a gene: 9. Looked up from germline, CDR1 is SEHNR and CDR2 is FQNEAQ (reference sequence). This CDR3 is CASSHDRVSLNTEAFF. DNA for the CDR3: TGTGCCAGCAGCCACGACAGGGTCTCCCTGAACACTGAAGCTTTCTTT. The full variable domain, rest sourced from reference TRBV7-9 and TRBJ1-1, is DTGVSQNPRHKITKRGQNVTFRCDPISEHNRLYWYRQTLGQGPEFLTYFQNEAQLEKSRLLSDRFSAERPKGSFSTLEIQRTEQGDSAMYLCASSHDRVSLNTEAFFGQGTRLTVV.

The rearrangement joins TRBV27 to TRBJ2-1, with D perhaps assigned TRBD1 or TRBD2 (5 bases each). CDR3 length: 14 residues. Trimming stripped 5 bases from V and 9 bases from J, with 17 bases between. CDR1 is MNHEY and CDR2 is SMNVEV in the germline V gene (reference sequence). The CDR3 reads CASSTSRSGREQFF. CDR3 nucleotides: TGTGCCAGCAGTACCTCACGATCGGGACGTGAGCAGTTCTTC.

The chain carries TRBV5-6 and TRBJ2-1; 12 bases align to TRBD2. The CDR3 covers 16 residues. V was pared by 4 bases and J by 4 bases, with 6 bases of the junction left unmatched. The V gene's germline CDR1 is SGHDT and CDR2 YYEEEE. CDR3: CASSKRTSGVYNEQFF. CDR3 in DNA: TGTGCCAGCAGCAAAAGGACTAGCGGGGTTTACAATGAGCAGTTCTTC.

The chain links TRBV9 to TRBJ2-5; D perhaps matches TRBD2 (6 bases). This CDR3 has 14 amino acids. Trimming took off 5 bases at V and 5 bases at J, with 16 bases between the two ends. Germline lookup yields CDR1 SGDLS and CDR2 YYNGEE. Written as DNA, the CDR3 is TGTGCCAGCAGTGGAAGCCGGGAGAAGGAGACCCAGTACTTC. Its protein is CASSGSREKETQYF.

This chain's CDR3 is CASRDGTNTQYEQYF. The CDR3 coding sequence is TGTGCCAGCAGAGACGGGACTAACACTCAATACGAGCAGTACTTC. This sequence joins TRBV7-8 and TRBJ2-7; 7 nucleotides match TRBD2. V lost 6 bases to trimming and J lost 4 bases; unmatched junction nucleotides: 12. This CDR3 is built from 15 residues. Germline values: CDR1 SGHVS, CDR2 FQNEAQ.

The CDR3 sequence is CASSKVRRTGYTF. The CDR3, as DNA: TGTGCCAGCAGCAAAGTTAGGAGAACGGGCTACACCTTC. The V and J genes are TRBV21-1 and TRBJ1-2. TRBV21-1 is an annotated pseudogene. This CDR3 contains 13 residues.